A single sample gave rise to the 23 T cell receptor beta chains below, sequenced in a study of blood T cell repertoires in COVID-19. TCRdb keeps only in-frame clones here, not all; method: immunoSEQ multiplex PCR. The data hold 130,000 to 150,000 clones, with roughly 79% observed a single time. Specimen: peripheral blood. These receptor sequences come from a human donor in a cohort sampled during active COVID-19.

This clone was recorded only once. The chain employs TRBV21-1 and TRBJ1-2. TRBV21-1 is tagged as a pseudogene. CDR3 length: 13 residues. The CDR3: CASSKVSDYGYTF. The CDR3 coding sequence is TGTGCCAGCAGCAAAGTTTCGGACTATGGCTACACCTTC.

The chain carries TRBV24-1 and TRBJ2-1, with D hard to call. Germline lookup yields CDR1 KGHDR and CDR2 SFDVKD. Trimming cost V 4 bases and J 6 bases, with 3 bases left between them. The CDR3 is 11 amino acids. This CDR3 is CATSEANEQFF. CDR3 DNA: TGTGCCACCAGTGAGGCCAATGAGCAGTTCTTC.

The chain links TRBV10-3 to TRBJ1-2; perhaps TRBD1 as D (5 bases). The germline V gene encodes CDR1 ENHRY and CDR2 SYGVKD. CDR3 length equals 11 residues. The V end was cut by 2 bases, the J end by 8 bases, with 6 bases between. The CDR3 spells CAISEGGGYTF. CDR3 bases: TGTGCCATCAGTGAGGGGGGGGGCTACACCTTC.

This clone turned up a few times. This chain links TRBV2 with TRBJ1-4, with 8 bases identical to TRBD1. Trimming at V came to 8 bases and at J to 1 base, leaving 6 bases not matched to a gene. This CDR3 has 15 residues. The germline gives CDR1 SNHLY, CDR2 FYNNEI. CDR3: CASGGRGQTNEKLFF. The CDR3 DNA reads TGTGCCAGCGGTGGCAGGGGGCAAACTAATGAAAAACTGTTTTTT.

The chain carries TRBV7-9 and TRBJ2-5, with a tentative D call TRBD1 (5 bases). With 6 bases removed from V and 5 bases from J, the gap between germline ends came to 25 bases. The CDR3 runs 17 residues. The germline CDR1 and CDR2 sequences are SEHNR and FQNEAQ (reference sequence). The CDR3 loop reads CASRDQIGRANAETQYF. The CDR3 region has the DNA TGTGCCAGCAGGGACCAGATAGGCAGGGCCAACGCGGAGACCCAGTACTTC.

The chain joins TRBV13 to TRBJ1-4; D remains unclear. The V gene's germline CDR1 is PRHDT and CDR2 FYEKMQ (reference sequence). Trimming shortened V by 4 bases and J by 5 bases, and 11 bases separated the two germline ends. This CDR3 has 14 residues. CDR3 loop: CASSSSERNEKLFF. Written as DNA, the CDR3 is TGTGCCAGCAGCTCCAGTGAGCGGAATGAAAAACTGTTTTTT.

The chain employs TRBV5-1 and TRBJ2-2; no definite D call. Germline lookup yields CDR1 SGHRS and CDR2 YFSETQ. Trimming shortened V by 3 bases and J by 3 bases, and 6 bases separated the two germline ends. This CDR3 has 13 amino acids. Here the CDR3 reads CASSYLDTGELFF. As DNA, the CDR3 is TGCGCCAGCAGCTACCTAGACACCGGGGAGCTGTTTTTT.

The V and J genes are TRBV5-1 and TRBJ1-6, with TRBD1 as a possible D gene (6 bases). With 0 bases removed from V and 7 bases from J, the gap between germline ends came to 11 bases. Germline V gene data show CDR1 as SGHRS and CDR2 as YFSETQ. The CDR3 covers 15 residues. CDR3: CASSLARGQNSPLHF. In DNA form, the CDR3 reads TGCGCCAGCAGCTTGGCCAGGGGCCAAAATTCACCCCTCCACTTT.

The rearrangement links TRBV5-1 to TRBJ2-5; D is possibly TRBD1 (6 bases). V was pared by 5 bases and J by 1 base, with 15 bases between. Germline V gene data show CDR1 as SGHRS and CDR2 as YFSETQ. The CDR3 extends over 15 amino acids. CDR3 amino acids: CASRSEQGPQETQYF. As DNA, the CDR3 is TGCGCCAGCAGATCCGAACAGGGTCCCCAAGAGACCCAGTACTTC. Full variable domain (remainder filled in from reference TRBV5-1 and TRBJ2-5): KAGVTQTPRYLIKTRGQQVTLSCSPISGHRSVSWYQQTPGQGLQFLFEYFSETQRNKGNFPGRFSGRQFSNSRSEMNVSTLELGDSALYLCASRSEQGPQETQYFGPGTRLLVL.

This clone is a singleton in its sample. The rearrangement links TRBV6-5 to TRBJ2-7, with 7 bases that match TRBD1. V lost 6 bases to trimming and J lost 3 bases; unmatched junction nucleotides: 8. The V gene's germline CDR1 is MNHEY and CDR2 SVGAGI. The CDR3 is 14 residues long. In DNA form, the CDR3 reads TGTGCCAGCAGCCGGGACAGTACCTTCTACGAGCAGTACTTC. This gives the protein CASSRDSTFYEQYF.

J is TRBJ2-7 and V is TRBV7-2, with TRBD2 identical over 11 bases. The CDR3 loop spans 16 amino acids. Germline V gene lookup returns CDR1 SGHTA and CDR2 FQGNSA. V lost 5 bases and J lost 0; bases outside the gene matches: 6. This chain's CDR3 is CASSVGTSGNSYEQYF. CDR3 DNA sequence: TGTGCCAGCAGCGTTGGGACTAGCGGAAACTCCTACGAGCAGTACTTC.

V and J are TRBV7-2 and TRBJ2-7, with 13 bases that match TRBD2. The CDR3 has 15 amino acids. Trimming removed 5 bases from V and 7 bases from J; junction bases left unmatched: 8. Germline CDR1 reads SGHTA; CDR2 reads FQGNSA. The CDR3 reads CASSPGLAGVREQYF. The DNA of the CDR3 is TGTGCCAGCAGCCCCGGACTAGCGGGGGTGAGGGAGCAGTACTTC.

This clone has just a few counts. The rearrangement links TRBV19 to TRBJ2-1; no firm D call. Germline V gives CDR1 LNHDA, CDR2 SQIVND (reference sequence). The CDR3 covers 13 residues. V was shortened by 1 base and J by 2 bases, with 3 bases between the two germline ends. CDR3 in amino acids: CASSIGPYNEQFF. The CDR3 nucleotides are TGTGCCAGTAGTATAGGGCCCTACAATGAGCAGTTCTTC.

This clone was recorded only once. The chain carries TRBV27 and TRBJ2-7, with 9 bases lining up with TRBD2. With 6 bases clipped from V and 0 bases from J, the junction kept 15 bases outside the gene matches. The CDR3 sequence is 18 residues long. CDR1 is MNHEY, CDR2 SMNVEV, per germline (reference sequence). The DNA of the CDR3 is TGTGCCAGCAGCCCCCTTGAGGCGGGAGGGCCACCCTCCTACGAGCAGTACTTC. Protein sequence: CASSPLEAGGPPSYEQYF.

CDR3 nucleotide sequence: TGTGCCAGCAGCGGACTCCACACCCTGTACTTC. Amino acids: CASSGLHTLYF. This chain connects TRBV6-2 or TRBV6-3 to TRBJ2-7; the D gene is possibly TRBD2 (5 bases). The CDR3 has 11 amino acids. CDR1 is MNHEY and CDR2 is SVGEGT in the germline V gene. Trimming stripped 6 bases from V and 12 bases from J, with 15 bases between.

For this clone: Its ends do not fully match the called genes, so a read error is possible. The chain has TRBV28 and TRBJ2-7, with TRBD1 identical over 9 bases. CDR3 length: 13 residues. The V gene's germline CDR1 is MDHEN and CDR2 SYDVKM. CDR3 bases: TGTGCCAGCAGTTTGGGGACAGGGATGATCGCCACATTC. The encoded protein is CASSLGTGMIATF.

This clone has only one observation. The genes are TRBV5-4 and TRBJ1-6; a weak D match, TRBD1 (5 bases). Trimming left V 4 bases short and J 5 bases short, with 10 bases between. The CDR3 has 14 amino acids. CDR1 SGHNT and CDR2 YYREEE come from the germline V gene (reference sequence). CDR3: CASSRDSHNSPLHF. The DNA of the CDR3 is TGTGCCAGCAGCCGGGACTCTCATAATTCACCCCTCCACTTT.

J is TRBJ2-1 and V is TRBV9, with D possibly matching TRBD2 (5 bases). From germline, CDR1 is SGDLS and CDR2 YYNGEE. Trimming took off 0 bases at V and 4 bases at J, with 14 bases between the two ends. The CDR3 is 16 residues long. CDR3 in DNA: TGTGCCAGCAGCGTAGTGCGGGCAACATCTTACAATGAGCAGTTCTTC. As protein: CASSVVRATSYNEQFF.

The rearrangement joins TRBV18 to TRBJ2-3, with D unresolved. CDR3 size: 15 residues. V was cut by 0 bases and J by 6 bases, with 13 bases left in between. Germline V CDR1 and CDR2: KGHSH, LQKENI. The CDR3 DNA reads as TGTGCCAGCTCACCACCGAATCGAGTGAGTGATACGCAGTATTTT. The encoded protein is CASSPPNRVSDTQYF.

The J gene is TRBJ1-1, the V gene TRBV18, with 10 positions matching TRBD1. V shed 5 bases, J shed 3 bases, and the junction held 0 bases outside the gene matches. Germline-derived CDR1 and CDR2 are KGHSH and LQKENI. This CDR3 spans 13 amino acids. The CDR3 spells CASSGTGDTEAFF. CDR3 bases: TGTGCCAGCTCAGGGACAGGGGACACTGAAGCTTTCTTT.

The rearrangement uses TRBV29-1 and TRBJ2-5, with D tentatively TRBD1 (6 bases). The germline V gene has CDR1 SQVTM and CDR2 ANQGSEA. V lost 7 bases, J lost 1 base, and 16 bases lay in between. The CDR3 extends over 14 amino acids. This CDR3 reads CSGKDRRFQETQYF. In nucleotides, the CDR3 is TGCAGCGGAAAGGACAGACGATTCCAAGAGACCCAGTACTTC.

V gene TRBV5-1 combines with J gene TRBJ1-1, with TRBD1 matching over 9 bases. V trimming: 0 bases; J trimming: 3 bases; junction bases outside the gene matches: 3. The V gene's germline CDR1 is SGHRS and CDR2 YFSETQ. The CDR3 has 15 amino acids. The CDR3 protein is CASSLAGQGDTEAFF. CDR3 bases: TGCGCCAGCAGCTTGGCGGGACAGGGAGACACTGAAGCTTTCTTT.

The V and J genes are TRBV4-1 and TRBJ2-7; 10 nucleotides match TRBD1. This CDR3 has 15 amino acids. Germline CDR1 and CDR2: MGHRA and YSYEKL. V shed 2 bases and J 4 bases; nucleotides not matched to a gene: 5. The CDR3 DNA is TGCGCCAGCAGCCAAATCGACAGGGGGCCGTACGAGCAGTACTTC. As protein: CASSQIDRGPYEQYF.